The present entry profiles one T cell receptor (beta chain) with its context. No antigen is known for it. Since the CDR3 does not end with the conserved phenylalanine or tryptophan, this likely comes from a read error. V was pared by 5 bases and J by 6 bases, with 16 bases between. The CDR3 totals 15 residues. Germline CDR1 reads SGHTA; CDR2 reads FQGTGA. The data originate from a study of spatial heterogeneity in lung cancer. About the research overall: Any follow-up PBMC samples that were available went on to be sequenced, and the median time to follow-up was roughly two years after resection. Alpha-chain sequences were consistently detected in smaller numbers than beta-chain sequences. General study results and limits: Blood contained ubiquitous expanded tumor TCRs more at resection than at follow-up.

TCRdb re-analysed the 5' RACE reads in MiXCR, keeping a single row per CDR3 protein. The table has approximately 50,000 distinct CDR3 sequences, less than 9.5% seen once. As to time point: blood at routine non-recurrence follow-up after resection. In each case, whole RNA from tumor, nontumor lung or frozen PBMC was sequenced unsorted. Sequenced here: PBMCs, sampled at follow-up. The TCR sequence derives from a female donor with early-stage non-small cell lung cancer. This sequence joins TRBV7-3 and TRBJ2-2; perhaps TRBD2 as D (5 bases). CDR3 bases: TGTGCCAGCAGCGCCCGGACGGGAAACGCCGGGGAGCTGTTTTAT. This encodes CASSARTGNAGELFY.